This entry concerns a single TCR beta chain. This specimen comes from a study of CD8 T cells in Susac syndrome. Random hexamers were used to reverse transcribe an amount of roughly 0.45 to 1 ug RNA. One entry per CDR3 protein, called by TCRdb with MiXCR from the immunoSEQ multiplex PCR reads. Of more than 150,000 distinct CDR3 sequences in the sample, roughly 95% were seen once. The receptor was isolated from a human donor with Susac syndrome. Sequencing was carried out using CD4+ T cells from PBMCs.

In DNA form, the CDR3 reads TGTGCCAGCAGTTATAAGGGGGCCTCTGGCTACACCTTC. Residues: CASSYKGASGYTF. V usage is TRBV6-2 or TRBV6-3 and J usage is TRBJ1-2, with 7 bases fitting TRBD1. V was pared by 3 bases and J by 7 bases, with 5 bases of the junction left unmatched. The CDR3 extends over 13 amino acids. Germline V gene lookup returns CDR1 MNHEY and CDR2 SVGEGT.